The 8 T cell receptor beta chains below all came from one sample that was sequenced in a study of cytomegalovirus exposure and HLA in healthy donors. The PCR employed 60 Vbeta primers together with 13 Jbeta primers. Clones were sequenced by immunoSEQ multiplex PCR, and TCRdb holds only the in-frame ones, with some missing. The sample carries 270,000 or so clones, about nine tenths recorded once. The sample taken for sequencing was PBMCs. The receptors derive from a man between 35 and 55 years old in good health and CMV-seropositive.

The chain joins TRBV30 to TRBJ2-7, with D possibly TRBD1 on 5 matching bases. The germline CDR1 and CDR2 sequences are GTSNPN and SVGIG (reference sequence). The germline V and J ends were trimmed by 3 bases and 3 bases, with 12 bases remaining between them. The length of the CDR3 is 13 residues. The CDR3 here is CAWRGQGYYEQYF. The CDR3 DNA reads TGTGCCTGGAGGGGGCAGGGTTACTACGAGCAGTACTTC.

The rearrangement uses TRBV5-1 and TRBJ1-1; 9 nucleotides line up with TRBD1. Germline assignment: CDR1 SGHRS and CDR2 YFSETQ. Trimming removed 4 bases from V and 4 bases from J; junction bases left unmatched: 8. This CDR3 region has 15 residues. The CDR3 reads CASSGGTGLGTEAFF. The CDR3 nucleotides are TGCGCCAGCAGCGGAGGGACAGGGCTGGGCACTGAAGCTTTCTTT.

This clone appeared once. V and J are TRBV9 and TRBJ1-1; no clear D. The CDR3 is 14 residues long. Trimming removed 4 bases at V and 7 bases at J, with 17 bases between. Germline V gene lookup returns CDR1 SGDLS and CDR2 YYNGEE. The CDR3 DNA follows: TGTGCCAGCAGCCCCGGTTTAAGGGAGCTTGAAGCTTTCTTT. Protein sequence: CASSPGLRELEAFF.

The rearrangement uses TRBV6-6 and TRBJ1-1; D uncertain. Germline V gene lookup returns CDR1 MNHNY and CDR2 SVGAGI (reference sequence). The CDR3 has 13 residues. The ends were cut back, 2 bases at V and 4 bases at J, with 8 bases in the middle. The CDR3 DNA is TGTGCCAGCAGTTACCGGGTTACCACTGAAGCTTTCTTT. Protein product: CASSYRVTTEAFF.

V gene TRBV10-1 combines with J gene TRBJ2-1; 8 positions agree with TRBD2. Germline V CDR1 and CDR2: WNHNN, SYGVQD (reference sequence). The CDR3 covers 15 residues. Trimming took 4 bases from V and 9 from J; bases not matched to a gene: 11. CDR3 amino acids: CASSAPGLGMGEQFF. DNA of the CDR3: TGCGCCAGCAGTGCGCCGGGACTAGGGATGGGTGAGCAGTTCTTC.

The CDR3 spells CASSEARGLAATYNEQFF. DNA of the CDR3: TGTGCCAGCAGTGAAGCTAGAGGGCTAGCGGCAACCTACAATGAGCAGTTCTTC. The chain combines TRBV6-1 with TRBJ2-1; 7 bases line up with TRBD2. The CDR3 has 18 residues. After removal of 0 bases from V and 2 bases from J, the junction contained 10 bases not matched to a gene. The V gene's germline CDR1 is MNHNS and CDR2 SASEGT.

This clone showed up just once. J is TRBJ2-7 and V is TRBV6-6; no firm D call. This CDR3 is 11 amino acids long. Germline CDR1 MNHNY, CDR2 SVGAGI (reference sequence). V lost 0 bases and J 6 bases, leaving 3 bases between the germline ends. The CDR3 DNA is TGTGCCAGCAGTTACTCCCTCGAGCAGTACTTC. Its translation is CASSYSLEQYF.

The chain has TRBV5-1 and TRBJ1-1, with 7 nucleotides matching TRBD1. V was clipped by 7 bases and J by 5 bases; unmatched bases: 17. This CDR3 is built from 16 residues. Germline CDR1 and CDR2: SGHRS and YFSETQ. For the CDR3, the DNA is TGCGCCAGCGTCTCGCGGCCGGGACAGAGGAGGACTGAAGCTTTCTTT. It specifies CASVSRPGQRRTEAFF.